These 30 T cell receptor beta chains were sequenced from one sample in a study of circulating and synovial CD4+ cells in juvenile arthritis. Here immunoSEQ multiplex PCR was the method, and the copy in TCRdb shows in-frame clones only, minus some. The table lists roughly 13,000 clones, over 80% of them singletons. The sequenced sample was CD4+ T cells from synovial fluid. The receptors here all came from a human patient with juvenile idiopathic arthritis. Some clones in this sample may be carry-over from other donors' samples.

V gene TRBV7-2 combines with J gene TRBJ2-1, with D possibly being TRBD2 (5 bases). Germline V lookup: CDR1 SGHTA, CDR2 FQGNSA. V was shortened by 1 base and J by 6 bases, with 10 bases between the two germline ends. The CDR3 totals 14 residues. The CDR3 coding sequence is TGTGCCAGCAGCTTAGACCGGGGAATCAATGAGCAGTTCTTC. It is translated as CASSLDRGINEQFF.

CDR3: CASSLYTTDTQYF. The CDR3 nucleotides read TGTGCCAGCAGCTTGTACACGACAGATACGCAGTATTTT. The chain couples TRBV7-2 to TRBJ2-3; no clear D gene. Between the trimmed V and J ends, which lost 3 bases and 3 bases, there was a span of 7 bases. This CDR3 contains 13 residues. The germline CDR1 and CDR2 sequences are SGHTA and FQGNSA.

V is TRBV5-4 and J is TRBJ1-2; possible D gene TRBD1, 6 bases. In germline, CDR1 is SGHNT, CDR2 YYREEE (reference sequence). Trimming stripped 0 bases from V and 4 bases from J, with 7 bases between. There are 13 residues in the CDR3. The CDR3 nucleotides read TGTGCCAGCAGCTTGGACAGGGTCTATGGCTACACCTTC. It is translated as CASSLDRVYGYTF.

Worth noting for this clone: One end of the junction does not line up with germline, which may come from a read error. CDR3 in amino acids: CASNEDTTYGYTF. DNA of the CDR3: TGTGCCAGCAATGAAGACACAACCTATGGCTACACCTTC. This chain joins TRBV2 and TRBJ1-2, with unresolved D. CDR3 size: 13 residues. Germline CDR1 SNHLY, CDR2 FYNNEI.

The chain couples TRBV2 to TRBJ2-2, with 8 bases identical to TRBD1. J lost 7 bases, V lost 7 bases, and 8 bases had no gene match. The germline CDR1 and CDR2 sequences are SNHLY and FYNNEI. This CDR3 has 14 amino acids. Here the CDR3 DNA reads TGTGCCAGCATTCGCCAGGGGGCAGACGGGGAGCTGTTTTTT. Protein sequence: CASIRQGADGELFF.

The chain links TRBV9 to TRBJ2-5, with 8 bases aligning to TRBD2. The J call may be wrong; the DNA end is better matched by TRBJ2-7. Germline V CDR1 and CDR2: SGDLS, YYNGEE. The CDR3 is 14 residues long. The CDR3 reads CASSGPGLGGEQYF. CDR3 in DNA: TGTGCCAGCAGCGGACCGGGACTAGGGGGCGAGCAGTACTTC.

V gene TRBV28 combines with J gene TRBJ1-5; no firm D call. V was cut by 1 base and J by 6 bases, with 10 bases left in between. The germline V gene encodes CDR1 MDHEN and CDR2 SYDVKM. This CDR3 region has 14 residues. The CDR3 reads CASSLLAEIQPQHF. The CDR3 coding sequence is TGTGCCAGCAGTTTATTAGCAGAGATTCAGCCCCAGCATTTT.

The chain employs TRBV14 and TRBJ1-1; 8 bases map to TRBD1. Trimming took 8 bases from V and 2 from J; bases not matched to a gene: 13. The CDR3 is 16 residues long. CDR1 and CDR2 from the germline V gene are SGHDN and FVKESK. The CDR3 DNA reads as TGTGCCAGCGGTCGTGGACAGGGCTTTGCTAACACTGAAGCTTTCTTT. This translates into CASGRGQGFANTEAFF.

Concerning this clone itself: Additional DNA sequences in this sample encode the identical CDR3. The chain recombines TRBV11-3 with TRBJ2-7; a weak D match, TRBD2 (6 bases). V was clipped by 7 bases and J by 4 bases, with 14 bases between them. The CDR3 totals 13 residues. The germline V gene encodes CDR1 SGHNT and CDR2 YENEEA. The CDR3 nucleotides read TGTGCCAGCAACCATGCGGGGAATTACGAGCAGTACTTC. Protein sequence: CASNHAGNYEQYF.

This rearrangement joins TRBV5-4 to TRBJ1-6; D is uncertain. V was shortened by 0 bases and J by 8 bases, with 15 bases between the two germline ends. There are 16 residues in the CDR3. The germline CDR1 and CDR2 sequences are SGHNT and YYREEE (reference sequence). DNA of the CDR3: TGTGCCAGCAGCTTGGATACCACTCTATCGGATTCACCCCTCCACTTT. As protein: CASSLDTTLSDSPLHF.

This clone has a single count. The chain carries TRBV6-6 and TRBJ2-2; a possible D gene is TRBD2 (5 bases). Germline V gene data show CDR1 as MNHNY and CDR2 as SVGAGI (reference sequence). The V gene lost 2 bases and the J gene lost 11 bases, with 15 bases spanning the gap. CDR3 length: 14 amino acids. This CDR3 is CASSYIEAGGELFF. The CDR3 DNA is TGTGCCAGCAGTTACATTGAGGCGGGCGGAGAGCTGTTTTTT.

The chain recombines TRBV5-1 with TRBJ1-1; D gene ambiguous. The CDR3 has 15 residues. V lost 1 base and J lost 0, with 10 bases in between. Germline CDR1 and CDR2: SGHRS and YFSETQ. The CDR3 DNA follows: TGCGCCAGCAGCTTGAGAGGGCCCATGAACACTGAAGCTTTCTTT. It translates to CASSLRGPMNTEAFF.

Judged by abundance, this clone is medium-sized. Other DNA variants within this sample encode the same CDR3. V gene TRBV6-5 combines with J gene TRBJ1-6; D is ambiguous. V was cut by 7 bases and J by 3 bases, with 13 bases left in between. Germline V gives CDR1 MNHEY, CDR2 SVGAGI. The CDR3 runs to 15 residues. The CDR3 region has the DNA TGTGCCAGCACCCCGAGGTGGCACTATAATTCACCCCTCCACTTT. Translating gives CASTPRWHYNSPLHF.

The V and J genes are TRBV15 and TRBJ1-1; D is ambiguous. V shed 8 bases and J shed 4 bases, with 11 bases lying between them. Germline V lookup: CDR1 LNHNV, CDR2 YYDKDF (reference sequence). The CDR3 sequence is 12 residues long. CDR3 amino acids: CATAQVGTEAFF. CDR3 coding DNA: TGTGCCACCGCTCAGGTGGGCACTGAAGCTTTCTTT. Full variable domain (rest looked up from reference TRBV15 and TRBJ1-1): DAMVIQNPRYQVTQFGKPVTLSCSQTLNHNVMYWYQQKSSQAPKLLFHYYDKDFNNEADTPDNFQSRRPNTSFCFLDIRSPGLGDTAMYLCATAQVGTEAFFGQGTRLTVV.

CDR3 region: CASSYKADYGYTF. As DNA, the CDR3 is TGTGCCAGCAGTTACAAGGCGGACTATGGCTACACCTTC. The V gene is TRBV6-5, the J gene TRBJ1-2; D is unclear. The CDR3 has 13 residues. V dropped 2 bases and J dropped 3 bases, with 7 bases sitting between them. From germline, CDR1 is MNHEY and CDR2 SVGAGI.

This chain connects TRBV18 to TRBJ2-7, with 9 positions matching TRBD1. J gave up 0 bases and V 5 bases, and 5 bases lay outside the gene matches. CDR1 KGHSH and CDR2 LQKENI come from the germline V gene. CDR3 length equals 15 residues. The CDR3 DNA follows: TGTGCCAGCTCATCCCGGGACAGGGTCTCCTACGAGCAGTACTTC. Translation: CASSSRDRVSYEQYF.

The rearrangement joins TRBV2 to TRBJ2-5, with D possibly being TRBD2 (5 bases). Between the trimmed V and J ends, which lost 7 bases and 2 bases, there was a span of 17 bases. The germline gives CDR1 SNHLY, CDR2 FYNNEI. CDR3 length equals 15 residues. The CDR3 sequence: CASNQDLGGQETQYF. In DNA, the CDR3 is TGTGCCAGCAATCAGGACTTGGGTGGGCAAGAGACCCAGTACTTC.

The rearrangement uses TRBV9 and TRBJ2-7; 7 bases are shared with TRBD2. Trimming removed 3 bases from V and 7 bases from J; junction bases left unmatched: 10. The CDR3 totals 14 residues. Germline lookup yields CDR1 SGDLS and CDR2 YYNGEE. CDR3: CASSATGTTGEQYF. As DNA, the CDR3 is TGTGCCAGCAGCGCAACCGGGACTACGGGGGAGCAGTACTTC.

The rearrangement links TRBV6-6 to TRBJ2-1; 10 nucleotides align to TRBD2. The V gene's germline CDR1 is MNHNY and CDR2 SVGAGI (reference sequence). There are 16 residues in the CDR3. Trimming cost V 0 bases and J 4 bases; bases outside gene matches: 3. Here the CDR3 DNA reads TGTGCCAGCAGTTACTCTTCTAGCGGGGGTTACAATGAGCAGTTCTTC. Its protein product is CASSYSSSGGYNEQFF.

This chain uses TRBV19 with TRBJ1-2, with TRBD1 as a possible D gene (6 bases). From germline, CDR1 is LNHDA and CDR2 SQIVND (reference sequence). V gave up 4 bases and J gave up 7 bases, with 22 bases separating them. The CDR3 contains 16 residues. The CDR3 loop is CASSTPLARGWAGYTF. CDR3 in DNA: TGTGCCAGTAGTACCCCCCTCGCCAGGGGTTGGGCTGGCTACACCTTC.

This clone was detected once. Other DNA sequences from this sample encode an identical CDR3 as well. This chain uses TRBV29-1 with TRBJ2-2; D might be TRBD2 (5 bases). The germline V gene encodes CDR1 SQVTM and CDR2 ANQGSEA. V lost 6 bases and J lost 5, with 13 bases in between. The CDR3 has 13 amino acids. CDR3 coding DNA: TGCAGCGTCGATCGGGGTTATACCGGGGAGCTGTTTTTT. Translation gives CSVDRGYTGELFF.

This sequence joins TRBV28 and TRBJ2-7, with 8 bases fitting TRBD1. V lost 6 bases, J lost 1 base, and 8 bases stayed unmatched. This CDR3 has 15 amino acids. Germline CDR1 is MDHEN and CDR2 is SYDVKM. The CDR3 DNA sequence: TGTGCCAGCAGCCCCGGGACAGGAGATTCCTACGAGCAGTACTTC. Its translation is CASSPGTGDSYEQYF. Full variable domain (outside the CDR3, taken from reference TRBV28 and TRBJ2-7): DVKVTQSSRYLVKRTGEKVFLECVQDMDHENMFWYRQDPGLGLRLIYFSYDVKMKEKGDIPEGYSVSREKKERFSLILESASTNQTSMYLCASSPGTGDSYEQYFGPGTRLTVT.

The chain combines TRBV30 with TRBJ1-4; D may be TRBD1 (6 bases). This CDR3 spans 15 amino acids. Per the germline V gene, CDR1 is GTSNPN and CDR2 is SVGIG (reference sequence). The V gene lost 0 bases and the J gene lost 0 bases, with 8 bases spanning the gap. The CDR3 DNA is TGTGCCTGGAGTGTACAGGGCTCAACTAATGAAAAACTGTTTTTT. This translates into CAWSVQGSTNEKLFF. The entire variable domain, with the rest obtained from reference TRBV30 and TRBJ1-4, is as follows: SQTIHQWPATLVQPVGSPLSLECTVEGTSNPNLYWYRQAAGRGLQLLFYSVGIGQISSEVPQNLSASRPQDRQFILSSKKLLLSDSGFYLCAWSVQGSTNEKLFFGSGTQLSVL.

The chain has TRBV5-1 and TRBJ1-1, with 7 bases lining up with TRBD1. J gave up 0 bases and V 1 base, and 3 bases lay outside the gene matches. Germline V lookup: CDR1 SGHRS, CDR2 YFSETQ. The CDR3 extends over 15 amino acids. The CDR3 protein is CASSLTGTVNTEAFF. The CDR3, as DNA: TGCGCCAGCAGCTTGACCGGGACAGTGAACACTGAAGCTTTCTTT.

This chain joins TRBV15 and TRBJ1-1, with D uncertain. Deletions cut 1 base from V and 5 bases from J, with 11 bases between. Germline V gene sequence: CDR1 LNHNV, CDR2 YYDKDF (reference sequence). CDR3 size: 14 residues. CDR3 residues: CATSRAGMGTEAFF. The CDR3 DNA sequence: TGTGCCACCAGCAGAGCGGGGATGGGGACTGAAGCTTTCTTT.

The chain joins TRBV5-1 to TRBJ1-1; 9 bases line up with TRBD1. The CDR3 runs to 15 residues. V lost 0 bases and J lost 5; bases outside the gene matches: 5. Germline V gene data show CDR1 as SGHRS and CDR2 as YFSETQ. The CDR3 region has the DNA TGCGCCAGCAGCTTGGTGGGACAGGGTAAAACTGAAGCTTTCTTT. Residues: CASSLVGQGKTEAFF.

The gene calls are TRBV4-1 and TRBJ2-5; 7 nucleotides align to TRBD1. V lost 1 base, J lost 1 base, and 3 bases stayed unmatched. CDR1 MGHRA and CDR2 YSYEKL come from the germline V gene. This CDR3 comprises 15 residues. The CDR3 reads CASSQGRDSQETQYF. The CDR3 nucleotides read TGCGCCAGCAGCCAAGGCCGGGACAGCCAAGAGACCCAGTACTTC.

The J gene is TRBJ2-1, the V gene TRBV19, with 8 bases aligning to TRBD1. The germline V gene encodes CDR1 LNHDA and CDR2 SQIVND (reference sequence). J gave up 3 bases and V 5 bases, and 12 bases lay outside the gene matches. The CDR3 is made up of 17 amino acids. CDR3 in amino acids: CASSYRPAGGYYNEQFF. DNA for the CDR3: TGTGCCAGTAGTTACAGACCGGCAGGGGGCTACTACAATGAGCAGTTCTTC.

This chain joins TRBV10-2 and TRBJ1-2; 7 positions agree with TRBD1. Trimming cost V 2 bases and J 6 bases; bases outside gene matches: 3. The germline V gene encodes CDR1 WSHSY and CDR2 SAAADI. The CDR3 totals 13 residues. The CDR3 nucleotides are TGCGCCAGCAGTGAGGGACAGGTGGATGGCTACACCTTC. Translated: CASSEGQVDGYTF.

This clone has just a few counts. The V and J genes are TRBV10-3 and TRBJ2-2; D ambiguous. Between the trimmed V and J ends, which lost 2 bases and 7 bases, there was a span of 8 bases. The germline gives CDR1 ENHRY, CDR2 SYGVKD. The CDR3 is 13 residues long. As DNA, the CDR3 is TGTGCCATCAGTGAGGTTGGGCACGGGGAGCTGTTTTTT. It codes for CAISEVGHGELFF.